These T cell receptor beta chains were read from a single sample in a study of blood T cell repertoires in COVID-19. Using immunoSEQ multiplex PCR, the repertoire was profiled, and TCRdb retains in-frame clones only, with some absent. The data show just under 55,000 clones, with 90% to 95% seen just once and roughly 3.9% held by the top ten. Sequenced: peripheral blood. Receptors originate from a man aged 45-65 years with acute or convalescent COVID-19. Each CDR3 is given with its conserved first and last residue. The D gene is left open where the match is weak. Rows give clone size only sometimes, using once, few, many, or a class for an expanded clone.

TRBV5-1	-	-	TRBJ2-5	TGCGCCAGCAGCTTAGGGGGTAAAGAGACCCAGTACTTC	CASSLGGKETQYF
TRBV19	-	-	TRBJ2-3	TGTGCCAGTAGATCCAAACCCCCTTCCGCCCGGGGGGATACGCAGTATTTT	CASRSKPPSARGDTQYF
TRBV21-1	-	-	TRBJ2-4	TGTGCCAGCAGCAAAGGAGAACAGAGACAGGGGACCACTCTAGCCAAAAACATTCAGTACTTC	CASSKGEQRQGTTLAKNIQYF
TRBV7-6	-	TRBD2	TRBJ2-1	TGTGCCAGCAGCCTAGGGCTAGCGGGAATGAATGAGCAGTTCTTC	CASSLGLAGMNEQFF
TRBV6-2/TRBV6-3	-	TRBD2	TRBJ2-1	TGTGCCAGCAGTTATGGGGGGGGGCTAGCGGGATCATACAATGAGCAGTTCTTC	CASSYGGGLAGSYNEQFF
TRBV5-1	-	-	TRBJ2-2	TGCGCCAGCAGCTTCTACAGGGAAGGGGGCGGGGAGCTGTTTTTT	CASSFYREGGGELFF
TRBV9	-	-	TRBJ1-3	TGTGCCAGCAGCGTAGGGACAGCTGGAAACACCATATATTTT	CASSVGTAGNTIYF
TRBV27	-	-	TRBJ1-6	TGTGCCAGCAGTTTTCTGTCCTCACCCCTCCACTTT	CASSFLSSPLHF
TRBV24-1	-	TRBD1	TRBJ2-1	TGTGCCACCAGTGATCCGCGGGGGACAGGGAATGAGCAGTTCTTC	CATSDPRGTGNEQFF
TRBV7-9	once	-	TRBJ2-3	TGTGCCAGCAGCCCCTCTTTAGCGGTATCCACAGATACGCAGTATTTT	CASSPSLAVSTDTQYF
TRBV7-2	-	-	TRBJ2-1	TGTGCCAGCAGCAACCCCCCACTACGCTCCTACAATGAGCAGTTCTTC	CASSNPPLRSYNEQFF
TRBV3-1/TRBV3-2	-	TRBD1	TRBJ1-2	TGTGCCAGCAGCCTCCTGACAGGGGGGAGTGGCTACACCTTC	CASSLLTGGSGYTF
TRBV4-1	-	TRBD2	TRBJ2-1	TGCGCCAGCAGCCAAGTCCTACGGACTAGCGGGAGGGCCAAGTTCTTC	CASSQVLRTSGRAKFF
TRBV11-2	-	TRBD2	TRBJ2-2	TGTGCCAGCAGCTTAGGCGGGAGTCAGACCGGGGAGCTGTTTTTT	CASSLGGSQTGELFF
TRBV2	few	TRBD1	TRBJ1-2	TGTGCCAGCAGCGGGACAGGGGAGGGTGGCTACACCTTC	CASSGTGEGGYTF
TRBV19	few	TRBD2	TRBJ2-1	TGTGCCAGTAACGGAGCCAGGGAGGGGACTGGCAATGAGCAGTTCTTC	CASNGAREGTGNEQFF
TRBV25-1	-	TRBD1	TRBJ2-7	TGTGCCAGCAGGTTTACAGGGGGCTCCTACGAGCAGTACTTC	CASRFTGGSYEQYF
TRBV29-1	once	-	TRBJ2-1	TGCAGCGTTGAAGGCCAGGGTTACAATGAGCAGTTCTTC	CSVEGQGYNEQFF
TRBV11-2	once	-	TRBJ1-6	TGTGCCAGCAGCTTAGAACTCTTTAATTCACCCCTCCACTTT	CASSLELFNSPLHF
TRBV3-1/TRBV3-2	few	TRBD1	TRBJ1-6	TGTGCCAGCAGCCAAGCTCTGACAGGGGTCGGTTCACCCCTCCACTTT	CASSQALTGVGSPLHF
TRBV7-8	-	-	TRBJ2-7	TGTGCCAGCAGCTCCCCCTCCCGGAGCGGGTTTTCCTACGAGCAGTACTTC	CASSSPSRSGFSYEQYF
TRBV5-5	-	TRBD1	TRBJ1-2	TGTGCCAGCAGCCCCTACGACAGGGGAGCTGGCTACACCTTC	CASSPYDRGAGYTF
TRBV4-3	-	-	TRBJ2-3	TGCGCCAGCAGCCAAGTATCCGGGGTCCGGGATACGCAGTATTTT	CASSQVSGVRDTQYF
TRBV24-1	-	TRBD1	TRBJ2-7	TGTGCCACCAGTGCCGGGACAGAGTACTTC	CATSAGTEYF
TRBV5-1	-	TRBD1	TRBJ1-2	TGCGCCAGCAGCGGGCGACAGGGGAGCCACTATGGCTACACCTTC	CASSGRQGSHYGYTF
TRBV4-1	-	TRBD2	TRBJ2-7	TGCGCCAGCAGCCAACGCGGGACTAGCGGGCAGTACTTC	CASSQRGTSGQYF
TRBV5-1	-	TRBD1	TRBJ2-3	TGCGCCAGCAGCATACACCGGGACAGCGATATAGCTAGGGGCACAGATACGCAGTATTTT	CASSIHRDSDIARGTDTQYF
TRBV5-1	-	TRBD1	TRBJ1-1	TGCGCCAGCAGCTTGGAGGGACAGGGGAGGACTGAAGCTTTCTTT	CASSLEGQGRTEAFF
TRBV19	-	-	TRBJ1-1	TGTGCCAGTAGTAGTTTCGTCAACACTGAAGCTTTCTTT	CASSSFVNTEAFF
TRBV7-9	-	-	TRBJ1-2	TGTGCCAGCAGCCGTGGCGAAGCGGGTGGCTACACCTTC	CASSRGEAGGYTF
TRBV18	few	-	TRBJ2-7	TGTGCCAGCTCCGTATCTCAGGGCTACGAGCAGTACTTC	CASSVSQGYEQYF
TRBV9	once	TRBD2	TRBJ2-1	TGTGCCAGCAGCGTAGGACTAGCGGGAGACTATGAGCAGTTCTTC	CASSVGLAGDYEQFF
TRBV5-4	-	-	TRBJ1-5	TGTGCCAGCAGCCCCGGTGAGGGTCAGCCCCAGCATTTT	CASSPGEGQPQHF
TRBV5-1	-	-	TRBJ2-7	TGCGCCAGCAGCTTGGCGGCCAGGGGTCGCGAGCAGTACTTC	CASSLAARGREQYF
TRBV10-3	once	-	TRBJ2-3	TGTGCCATCAGTGAGTCGGTCGGACTCAGCACAGATACGCAGTATTTT	CAISESVGLSTDTQYF
TRBV10-2	-	TRBD1	TRBJ2-2	TGCGCCAGCAGTGAGGCCGGGACAGACAACACCGGGGAGCTGTTTTTT	CASSEAGTDNTGELFF
TRBV7-9	-	TRBD2	TRBJ2-1	TGTGCCAGCAGCTTAGTGCTAGCGGGGAATGAGCAGTTCTTC	CASSLVLAGNEQFF
TRBV19	once	TRBD2	TRBJ2-3	TGTGCCAGTAGTACGAGAGCGGGGTTCACAGATACGCAGTATTTT	CASSTRAGFTDTQYF
TRBV6-5	-	-	TRBJ1-2	TGTGCCAGCAGTTACTCGATGCAGGTGGGCTACACCTTC	CASSYSMQVGYTF